Listed below are T cell receptor beta chains from one sample, sequenced in a study of T cells in tuberculosis. The assay was immunoSEQ multiplex PCR, and TCRdb's table has in-frame clones only and misses some. The sample comprises about 43,000 clones, roughly 94% of which are singletons, and about 1.8% rests with the top ten. The source material was PBMCs. The receptors originated from a donor between 10 and 35 years old with latent tuberculosis or without tuberculosis infection. Some clones in this sample may be carry-over from other donors' samples. The CDR3 runs from the conserved cysteine through the conserved F or W. Each record gives: V gene, J gene, clone size, D gene, CDR3 DNA, CDR3 protein. The D gene is left open where the match is weak. Rows give clone size only sometimes, using once, few, many, or a class for an expanded clone.

V gene: TRBV27; J gene: TRBJ2-7; clone size: -; D gene: TRBD1; CDR3 DNA: TGTGCCAGCAGTTCGGGGACAGCAACCTACGAGCAGTACTTC; CDR3 protein: CASSSGTATYEQYF
V gene: TRBV28; J gene: TRBJ1-5; clone size: -; D gene: -; CDR3 DNA: TGTGCCAGCAGTTTGGCAGTCGGGATGAGCAATCAGCCCCAGCATTTT; CDR3 protein: CASSLAVGMSNQPQHF
V gene: TRBV5-1; J gene: TRBJ2-1; clone size: -; D gene: TRBD2; CDR3 DNA: TGCGCCAGCAGCTTGTGGAGGGAGGGGCATTCTGAGCAGTTCTTC; CDR3 protein: CASSLWREGHSEQFF
V gene: TRBV28; J gene: TRBJ1-2; clone size: -; D gene: TRBD1; CDR3 DNA: TGTGCCAGCAGTTTCGGTACAGGGGGTTCCTATGGCTACACCTTC; CDR3 protein: CASSFGTGGSYGYTF
V gene: TRBV7-9; J gene: TRBJ2-7; clone size: -; D gene: -; CDR3 DNA: TGTGCCACTACCGGACAGCTCTACTACGAGCAGTACTTC; CDR3 protein: CATTGQLYYEQYF
V gene: TRBV5-6; J gene: TRBJ2-7; clone size: once; D gene: TRBD2; CDR3 DNA: TGTGCCAGCAGCCTACTGACTAGCGGTGCCTACGAGCAGTACTTC; CDR3 protein: CASSLLTSGAYEQYF
V gene: TRBV7-2; J gene: TRBJ2-7; clone size: -; D gene: TRBD2; CDR3 DNA: TGTGCCAGCAGCTTAGTGGCGGGAGGGCCGGGAGAGCAGTACTTC; CDR3 protein: CASSLVAGGPGEQYF
V gene: TRBV28; J gene: TRBJ1-5; clone size: -; D gene: -; CDR3 DNA: TGTGCCAGCAGTAACAGGAATAGCAATCAGCCCCAGCATTTT; CDR3 protein: CASSNRNSNQPQHF
V gene: TRBV5-1; J gene: TRBJ2-2; clone size: -; D gene: TRBD2; CDR3 DNA: TGCGCCAGCAGCTTGGAAGTAGCGGGAGGTAGAACCGGGGAGCTGTTTTTT; CDR3 protein: CASSLEVAGGRTGELFF
V gene: TRBV5-4; J gene: TRBJ2-5; clone size: -; D gene: -; CDR3 DNA: TGTGCCAGCAGCTCTAGGGGTATTTCAGAGACCCAGTACTTC; CDR3 protein: CASSSRGISETQYF
V gene: TRBV5-1; J gene: TRBJ2-2; clone size: few; D gene: TRBD2; CDR3 DNA: TGCGCCAGCAGCACGAATAGCGGGAGACCCGGGGAGCTGTTTTTT; CDR3 protein: CASSTNSGRPGELFF
V gene: TRBV5-6; J gene: TRBJ2-1; clone size: -; D gene: -; CDR3 DNA: TGTGCCAGCAGCTTTAGTCCGAATGAGCAGTTCTTC; CDR3 protein: CASSFSPNEQFF
V gene: TRBV5-1; J gene: TRBJ2-5; clone size: -; D gene: TRBD2; CDR3 DNA: TGCGCCAGCAGCTTGGTTCTACTAGCGTCCCAAGAGACCCAGTACTTC; CDR3 protein: CASSLVLLASQETQYF
V gene: TRBV4-3; J gene: TRBJ2-7; clone size: -; D gene: -; CDR3 DNA: TGCGCCAGCAGCCTTAGGGGTGAGAGCTCCTACGAGCAGTACTTC; CDR3 protein: CASSLRGESSYEQYF
V gene: TRBV28; J gene: TRBJ2-7; clone size: -; D gene: -; CDR3 DNA: TGTGCCAGCAGTCCGCTTTCGGCGGGTTTCTACGAGCAGTACTTC; CDR3 protein: CASSPLSAGFYEQYF
V gene: TRBV28; J gene: TRBJ1-5; clone size: -; D gene: TRBD1; CDR3 DNA: TGTGCCAGCAGTCCAGGGCTTTGGTCGGGACAGGTAAAAGATAGCAATCAGCCCCAGCATTTT; CDR3 protein: CASSPGLWSGQVKDSNQPQHF
V gene: TRBV21-1; J gene: TRBJ1-1; clone size: once; D gene: -; CDR3 DNA: TGTGCCAGCAGCAAAGCACCAGGCGGGCCGTGCACTGAAGCTTTCTTT; CDR3 protein: CASSKAPGGPCTEAFF
V gene: TRBV5-1; J gene: TRBJ2-3; clone size: -; D gene: -; CDR3 DNA: TGCGCCAGCAGCTTGGATACGGCTTCGGGGGATACGCAGTATTTT; CDR3 protein: CASSLDTASGDTQYF
V gene: TRBV4-3; J gene: TRBJ2-7; clone size: once; D gene: TRBD2; CDR3 DNA: TGCGCCAGCAGCCGCGGACTAGCGGCCACCTACGAGCAGTACTTC; CDR3 protein: CASSRGLAATYEQYF
V gene: TRBV9; J gene: TRBJ2-7; clone size: -; D gene: -; CDR3 DNA: TGTGCCAGCAGCGTAGAGGGCGGCACGGGGTACGAGCAGTACTTC; CDR3 protein: CASSVEGGTGYEQYF
V gene: TRBV5-6; J gene: TRBJ1-2; clone size: -; D gene: -; CDR3 DNA: TGTGCCAGCAGCTTAGCGGGGTTTGGCTACACCTTC; CDR3 protein: CASSLAGFGYTF
V gene: TRBV5-4; J gene: TRBJ1-1; clone size: -; D gene: TRBD1; CDR3 DNA: TGTGCCAGCAGCCCGAACAGGGGGAGGAACACTGAAGCTTTCTTT; CDR3 protein: CASSPNRGRNTEAFF
V gene: TRBV27; J gene: TRBJ1-2; clone size: -; D gene: -; CDR3 DNA: TGTGCCAGCAGTGCCTTTGTATCAGCTAACTATGGCTACACCTTC; CDR3 protein: CASSAFVSANYGYTF
V gene: TRBV14; J gene: TRBJ2-5; clone size: -; D gene: -; CDR3 DNA: TGTGCCAGCAGCCAAGGGCGGAGGTCAGAGACCCAGTACTTC; CDR3 protein: CASSQGRRSETQYF
V gene: TRBV27; J gene: TRBJ2-7; clone size: -; D gene: TRBD2; CDR3 DNA: TGTGCCAGCAGTTTGGGAGCGGGAGTGTTCTACGAGCAGTACTTC; CDR3 protein: CASSLGAGVFYEQYF
V gene: TRBV28; J gene: TRBJ2-7; clone size: -; D gene: -; CDR3 DNA: TGTGCCAGCAGTTTACGGTCATTAGGCGTGGACAGGGAGGGCGAGCAGTACTTC; CDR3 protein: CASSLRSLGVDREGEQYF
V gene: TRBV6-5; J gene: TRBJ1-2; clone size: -; D gene: TRBD1; CDR3 DNA: TGTGCCAGCAGGAGGGACAGGGGATATGGCTACACCTTC; CDR3 protein: CASRRDRGYGYTF
V gene: TRBV4-3; J gene: TRBJ1-1; clone size: once; D gene: -; CDR3 DNA: TGCGCCAGCAGCCAAGAAAACCACCCCCCGGGACTCTATTTCTTT; CDR3 protein: CASSQENHPPGLYFF
V gene: TRBV18; J gene: TRBJ2-2; clone size: -; D gene: TRBD2; CDR3 DNA: TGTGCCAGCTCACCACCCGCTAGCGGAGCGCCGAGCACCGGGGAGCTGTTTTTT; CDR3 protein: CASSPPASGAPSTGELFF
V gene: TRBV6-5; J gene: TRBJ2-7; clone size: -; D gene: -; CDR3 DNA: TGTGCCAGCAGTTACTCGAGGGGCGCGGGACAGCAGTACTTC; CDR3 protein: CASSYSRGAGQQYF
V gene: TRBV12-1; J gene: TRBJ1-5; clone size: -; D gene: -; CDR3 DNA: TGTGCCAGCAGCTTTCGGACGACAGGTTTGGCAAATCAGCCCCAGCATTTT; CDR3 protein: CASSFRTTGLANQPQHF
V gene: TRBV6-5; J gene: TRBJ2-1; clone size: -; D gene: TRBD2; CDR3 DNA: TGTGCCAGTCGGACTAGCGGGAACAATGAGCAGTTCTTC; CDR3 protein: CASRTSGNNEQFF
V gene: TRBV28; J gene: TRBJ2-6; clone size: -; D gene: -; CDR3 DNA: TGTGCCAGCAGTTCGGGGGACTCTGGGGCCAACGTCCTGACTTTC; CDR3 protein: CASSSGDSGANVLTF
V gene: TRBV5-4; J gene: TRBJ2-5; clone size: -; D gene: -; CDR3 DNA: TGTGCCAGCAGCTCGGAAGGACAGCTAGAGACCCAGTACTTC; CDR3 protein: CASSSEGQLETQYF
V gene: TRBV4-3; J gene: TRBJ2-7; clone size: -; D gene: TRBD2; CDR3 DNA: TGCGCCAGCAGCCAAGTGGCTAGCGGGAGCTACGAGCAGTACTTC; CDR3 protein: CASSQVASGSYEQYF
V gene: TRBV19; J gene: TRBJ1-1; clone size: -; D gene: -; CDR3 DNA: TGTGCCAGTAGTATAACAGGTTGGTCGAACACTGAAGCTTTCTTT; CDR3 protein: CASSITGWSNTEAFF
V gene: TRBV6-1; J gene: TRBJ2-7; clone size: -; D gene: TRBD2; CDR3 DNA: TGTGCCAGCACTCATACCGGGGGGGGAATGCACGAGCAGTACTTC; CDR3 protein: CASTHTGGGMHEQYF
V gene: TRBV6-5; J gene: TRBJ2-7; clone size: -; D gene: -; CDR3 DNA: TGTGCCAGCAGCCCTAGGTCCGCCGGGTACTACGAGCAGTACTTC; CDR3 protein: CASSPRSAGYYEQYF
V gene: TRBV10-1; J gene: TRBJ1-1; clone size: -; D gene: TRBD1; CDR3 DNA: TGCGCCAGCAGTGATACCGGGACAGGGGTTGATGAAGCTTTCTTT; CDR3 protein: CASSDTGTGVDEAFF
V gene: TRBV7-3; J gene: TRBJ2-3; clone size: -; D gene: -; CDR3 DNA: TGTGCCAGCAGCTTAACCACGTTGAGGGATACGCAGTATTTT; CDR3 protein: CASSLTTLRDTQYF
V gene: TRBV18; J gene: TRBJ2-2; clone size: -; D gene: TRBD2; CDR3 DNA: TGTGCCAGCTCACCGGGACTAGCGGGGACCGGGGAGCTGTTTTTT; CDR3 protein: CASSPGLAGTGELFF
V gene: TRBV7-9; J gene: TRBJ2-7; clone size: -; D gene: TRBD1; CDR3 DNA: TGTGCCAGCAGCTTCGCCCGGGACAGAGCCTACGAGCAGTACTTC; CDR3 protein: CASSFARDRAYEQYF
V gene: TRBV11-2; J gene: TRBJ1-1; clone size: -; D gene: -; CDR3 DNA: TGTGCCAGCAGCCCCCCTTACACTGAAGCTTTCTTT; CDR3 protein: CASSPPYTEAFF
V gene: TRBV28; J gene: TRBJ2-4; clone size: -; D gene: -; CDR3 DNA: TGTGCCAGCAGTTTTGAGGCTACCGTTAAAAACATTCAGTACTTC; CDR3 protein: CASSFEATVKNIQYF
V gene: TRBV4-3; J gene: TRBJ2-3; clone size: -; D gene: -; CDR3 DNA: TGCGCCAGCAGCCGATTAGACTCGGAGGCAGATACGCAGTATTTT; CDR3 protein: CASSRLDSEADTQYF